This T cell receptor beta chain came from a study of blood T cells in healthy people across ages. Study findings and constraints: Not knowing donor CMV status may have confounded expanded clonotype changes. Unsorted PBMC input precluded a conclusive naive versus antigen-experienced comparison.

This clonotype was detected many times. Its specificity is unknown. Donor samples were obtained from healthy Caucasian individuals from Russia, aged roughly 6 to 95. A second PCR of roughly 7 to 11 cycles used a sample-barcoded 5' primer and a J-beta primer mix. In TCRdb, the 5' RACE reads were re-called with MiXCR into one record per CDR3 protein. This sample has some 710,000 distinct CDR3 sequences; roughly 46% occur once, and the top ten carry 15% to 20%. The V gene lost 5 bases and the J gene lost 1 base, with 5 bases spanning the gap. Looked up from germline, CDR1 is SEHNR and CDR2 is FQNEAQ (reference sequence). The CDR3 consists of 12 residues.

This chain connects TRBV7-9 to TRBJ2-5; no reliable D call. Sequenced sample: blood. This TCR came from an elderly man in good health. CDR3: CASSPLQETQYF. The CDR3 DNA reads as TGTGCCAGCAGCCCCCTCCAAGAGACCCAGTACTTC.